This T cell receptor (beta chain) was retrieved from a study of identical twins. Study-wide findings and caveats: Fewer insertions marked abundant cord blood beta clonotypes; young adult naive trended weakly, memory not at all.

Template switching (which added a universal primer site) was used, and cDNA carried unique molecular identifiers. TCRdb passed the 5' RACE reads through MiXCR, listing each CDR3 protein once. The repertoire consists of hundreds of thousands of distinct CDR3 sequences, with 21% occurring once and the leading ten covering roughly 4%. This clonotype has ten or more counts. Antigen specificity is unknown. The junction had 7 bases not matched to a gene; V was cut back by 7 bases and J by 8 bases. Germline CDR1 is SGHRS and CDR2 is YFSETQ. The CDR3 covers 13 residues. The same specimen was also included in a second study, on T cells expressing NK-cell markers. Per that paper: Just one sequenced donor of eight was HCMV-seronegative, while seven were seropositive. The CD3+CD56-NKG2C+ fraction was also led by these clonotypes in several donors.

Sequencing was performed on PBMCs. The TCR originated in a woman younger than 30 in good health. The chain recombines TRBV5-1 with TRBJ2-4; 9 nucleotides line up with TRBD1. The CDR3 is CASSRTGVDIQYF. CDR3 in DNA: TGCGCCAGCTCCCGGACAGGGGTAGACATTCAGTACTTC.